Below, one TCR beta chain is given with its context. Assay used: immunoSEQ multiplex PCR; TCRdb lists only in-frame clones, some missing. The table records approximately 150,000 clones, around 92% of them present only once. Germline V gene sequence: CDR1 MNHEY, CDR2 SMNVEV (reference sequence). There are 16 residues in the CDR3. The V end was cut by 2 bases, the J end by 6 bases, with 19 bases between. The record originates from a study of control samples from healthy donors and cancer patients. The chain carries TRBV27 and TRBJ1-2, with D possibly matching TRBD1 (5 bases). The sequence was obtained from a man aged 25-45 years in good health. The sample comprised blood. DNA of the CDR3: TGTGCCAGCAGTTTAACCCCCCCGAGGGGTGGGGATGGCTACACCTTC. Encoded protein: CASSLTPPRGGDGYTF.